These 9 T cell receptor beta chains came from one sample sequenced in a study of Ad26.COV2.S vaccination and SARS-CoV-2 variants. Treatment indicated: around 19 received Ad26.COV2.S at low or high dose, single or two shots; roughly 5 received placebo; per-sample allocation not given. On day 63 after the first injection, vaccine and placebo recipients gave samples. The protocol was immunoSEQ multiplex PCR, while the TCRdb copy is restricted to in-frame clones and leaves out a portion. The table includes 350,000 to 500,000 clones, roughly 87% detected once. Material: peripheral blood, obtained in a trial of Ad26.COV2.S vaccine versus placebo. These receptor sequences come from a person aged 18-65 years who received the Ad26.COV2.S COVID-19 vaccine or a placebo.

This chain joins TRBV4-3 and TRBJ1-5; possibly TRBD1 for D (6 bases). The germline V gene has CDR1 LGHNA and CDR2 YSLEER. The CDR3 spans 16 residues. V dropped 3 bases and J dropped 4 bases, with 16 bases sitting between them. In nucleotides, the CDR3 is TGCGCCAGCAGCCAGGATTTTACAGGGTGGAATCAGCCCCAGCATTTT. Its translation is CASSQDFTGWNQPQHF.

V and J are TRBV12-5 and TRBJ2-5; 8 nucleotides match TRBD2. CDR1 is LGHNT and CDR2 is FRNRAP in the germline V gene. The J segment lost 5 bases and the V segment lost 7 bases, leaving 12 bases of the junction unmatched. This CDR3 comprises 15 residues. CDR3 in amino acids: CASASGTRDLETQYF. DNA for the CDR3: TGTGCTAGTGCCTCCGGGACTAGGGACCTCGAGACCCAGTACTTC.

V gene TRBV3-1 (or the pseudogene TRBV3-2) combines with J gene TRBJ2-1; 9 nucleotides match TRBD1. The CDR3 sequence is 13 residues long. The germline V gene has CDR1 LGHDT and CDR2 YNNKEL (reference sequence). The J segment lost 6 bases and the V segment lost 8 bases, leaving 5 bases of the junction unmatched. CDR3 protein: CASGQGPTNEQFF. The CDR3 nucleotides read TGTGCCAGCGGACAGGGGCCTACCAATGAGCAGTTCTTC.

This chain connects TRBV5-1 to TRBJ2-1; 9 bases are a match to TRBD2. This CDR3 is 16 amino acids long. Losses at the gene ends were 4 bases for V and 0 bases for J; bases not matched to a gene: 5. CDR1 and CDR2 (germline): SGHRS, YFSETQ. As DNA, the CDR3 is TGCGCCAGCAGCCCGATTAGCGGGAGCTCCTACAATGAGCAGTTCTTC. Amino acid sequence: CASSPISGSSYNEQFF.

The chain joins TRBV5-5 to TRBJ1-1; D uncertain. Germline lookup yields CDR1 SGHKS and CDR2 YYEKEE (reference sequence). The CDR3 consists of 13 residues. V dropped 6 bases and J dropped 4 bases, with 13 bases sitting between them. The DNA for the CDR3 is TGTGCCAGCAACACCCTGGGAGGCACTGAAGCTTTCTTT. This sequence encodes CASNTLGGTEAFF.

The chain carries TRBV7-2 and TRBJ2-5; TRBD2 matches 8 bases. The CDR3 spans 13 residues. The V gene end was trimmed by 4 bases and the J gene end by 5 bases; junction bases not matched to a gene: 3. Germline V CDR1 and CDR2: SGHTA, FQGNSA. CDR3 sequence reads: CASSSTSVETQYF. The CDR3 region has the DNA TGTGCCAGCAGCTCGACTAGCGTCGAGACCCAGTACTTC.

The chain employs TRBV28 and TRBJ1-2; D ambiguous. Germline-derived CDR1 and CDR2 are MDHEN and SYDVKM. Trimming pared 4 bases from V and 3 bases from J, leaving 12 bases between. The CDR3 consists of 14 residues. In nucleotides, the CDR3 is TGTGCCAGCAGTTCCCTCGAACAGTACTATGGCTACACCTTC. Its translation is CASSSLEQYYGYTF.

The J gene is TRBJ2-7, the V gene TRBV27; D unclear. Germline V lookup: CDR1 MNHEY, CDR2 SMNVEV (reference sequence). The length of the CDR3 is 13 residues. Trimming removed 2 bases at V and 3 bases at J, with 8 bases between. CDR3 nucleotide sequence: TGTGCCAGCAGTTTAGGGCTCTACTACGAGCAGTACTTC. It specifies CASSLGLYYEQYF.

In nucleotides, the CDR3 is TGTGCCAGCAGCCAGACACAGGGGTCGGATTTCTTT. Translating gives CASSQTQGSDFF. This chain connects TRBV7-9 to TRBJ1-1; TRBD1 matches 7 bases. The CDR3 is 12 amino acids. In germline, CDR1 is SEHNR, CDR2 FQNEAQ (reference sequence). V gave up 5 bases and J gave up 13 bases; unmatched junction bases: 10.